The clone carrying this T cell receptor (beta chain) was seen a handful of times. Its antigen is not identified. Germline lookup yields CDR1 SGHRS and CDR2 YFSETQ. This CDR3 has 14 residues. V was shortened by 4 bases and J by 1 base, with 12 bases between the two germline ends. The data stem from a study of OX40 agonist ivuxolimab in advanced cancers. On the study more broadly: Every 2 weeks, patients received ivuxolimab intravenously, dosed at 0.01 to 10 mg/kg. The study enrolled dose-escalation patients with hepatocellular carcinoma, melanoma, renal cell or head and neck cancer.

Assay: immunoSEQ multiplex PCR; the TCRdb copy retains only in-frame clones and omits some. The data hold about 22,000 clones, with approximately 82% observed a single time. Regarding the study as a whole: Among T cells, CD8+ cells averaged more expanded clones than CD4+ cells.

Samples of blood were obtained at baseline, on cycle 4 day 1, and on cycle 7 day 1. The sample in question was CD4+ or CD8+ T cells sorted from blood, obtained in a trial of the OX40 agonist ivuxolimab. The TCR comes from an adult with an advanced solid tumor such as melanoma, head and neck, liver or kidney cancer. The chain combines TRBV5-1 with TRBJ2-7, with unresolved D. This chain's CDR3 is CASSLTGFSYEQYF. The CDR3 coding sequence is TGCGCCAGCAGCCTTACCGGCTTTTCCTACGAGCAGTACTTC.